Shown below are 23 T cell receptor beta chains from a single sample sequenced in a study of Tregs in tolerant kidney transplant recipients. The data were produced by immunoSEQ multiplex PCR, yet TCRdb's version contains in-frame clones alone and is incomplete. The top ten clones hold under 6.5% of a sample with 60,000 or so clones, 83% of them seen once. Sample: CD4+ T cells from blood. These TCRs come from a human donor in good health.

The chain combines TRBV7-9 with TRBJ2-5; 8 positions agree with TRBD1. The CDR3 totals 13 residues. J gave up 1 base and V 6 bases, and 1 base lay outside the gene matches. Germline lookup yields CDR1 SEHNR and CDR2 FQNEAQ (reference sequence). CDR3 DNA sequence: TGTGCCAGCAGGGGACAGGTCCAAGAGACCCAGTACTTC. Translation: CASRGQVQETQYF.

The chain has TRBV5-1 and TRBJ1-6, with unresolved D. Germline V CDR1 and CDR2: SGHRS, YFSETQ. The CDR3 has 15 amino acids. V dropped 0 bases and J dropped 8 bases, with 12 bases sitting between them. The chain's CDR3 is CASSLGMEYYSPLHF. For the CDR3, the DNA is TGCGCCAGCAGCTTGGGGATGGAATATTATTCACCCCTCCACTTT.

The chain couples TRBV28 to TRBJ1-3; D is unclear. Trimming removed 4 bases from V and 0 bases from J, with 16 bases in between. CDR1 and CDR2 (germline): MDHEN, SYDVKM. The CDR3 is 17 residues long. DNA for the CDR3: TGTGCCAGCAGTTGGTCCCCTCCGATTCCCTCTGGAAACACCATATATTTT. Translation gives CASSWSPPIPSGNTIYF.

This chain links TRBV28 with TRBJ1-1; D gene ambiguous. V was pared by 3 bases and J by 4 bases, with 12 bases between. The CDR3 is made up of 14 amino acids. Germline V gives CDR1 MDHEN, CDR2 SYDVKM. CDR3 in amino acids: CASSFRGRGTEAFF. The CDR3 DNA sequence: TGTGCCAGCAGTTTTCGAGGTCGGGGCACTGAAGCTTTCTTT.

Concerning this clone itself: This sample includes further DNA sequences coding for the same CDR3. The chain uses TRBV30 and TRBJ1-6, with D possibly matching TRBD1 (6 bases). CDR1 and CDR2 (germline): GTSNPN, SVGIG (reference sequence). Trimming shortened V by 3 bases and J by 8 bases, and 14 bases separated the two germline ends. The CDR3 contains 14 residues. CDR3 coding DNA: TGTGCCTGGAGCTCAGGGGCGGCTGATTCACCCCTCCACTTT. Translation: CAWSSGAADSPLHF.

The J gene is TRBJ2-2, the V gene TRBV6-1, with 11 bases lining up with TRBD2. With 4 bases clipped from V and 0 bases from J, the junction kept 10 bases outside the gene matches. The CDR3 runs to 19 residues. Germline V lookup: CDR1 MNHNS, CDR2 SASEGT. The chain's CDR3 is CASSALAGGPPSNTGELFF. In DNA, the CDR3 is TGTGCCAGCAGTGCCTTAGCGGGGGGGCCCCCCTCGAACACCGGGGAGCTGTTTTTT.

This chain uses TRBV4-1 with TRBJ1-1; 8 nucleotides agree with TRBD1. The CDR3 runs 19 residues. V was clipped by 3 bases and J by 1 base; unmatched bases: 16. The V gene's germline CDR1 is MGHRA and CDR2 YSYEKL. This CDR3 reads CASSHRRRDRSPANTEAFF. CDR3 DNA: TGCGCCAGCAGCCATAGGCGCCGGGACAGGAGTCCCGCGAACACTGAAGCTTTCTTT.

The CDR3 coding sequence is TGTGCCTGGAGTAATTCCAGATGGGAGACCCAGTACTTC. Translation: CAWSNSRWETQYF. The chain employs TRBV30 and TRBJ2-5, with D unclear. The germline gives CDR1 GTSNPN, CDR2 SVGIG (reference sequence). With 2 bases removed from V and 5 bases from J, the gap between germline ends came to 12 bases. This CDR3 has 13 residues.

The rearrangement links TRBV30 to TRBJ2-7, with D tentatively TRBD1 (5 bases). V dropped 1 base and J dropped 4 bases, with 8 bases sitting between them. Germline CDR1 and CDR2: GTSNPN and SVGIG (reference sequence). CDR3 length: 12 residues. DNA for the CDR3: TGTGCCTGGAGTGGGGCAGGGTACGAGCAGTACTTC. This translates into CAWSGAGYEQYF. The complete variable domain, with remaining parts taken from reference TRBV30 and TRBJ2-7, reads SQTIHQWPATLVQPVGSPLSLECTVEGTSNPNLYWYRQAAGRGLQLLFYSVGIGQISSEVPQNLSASRPQDRQFILSSKKLLLSDSGFYLCAWSGAGYEQYFGPGTRLTVT.

The J gene is TRBJ1-6, the V gene TRBV2; 10 bases fit TRBD1. CDR3 length: 15 amino acids. Per germline, CDR1 SNHLY and CDR2 FYNNEI. Losses at the gene ends were 5 bases for V and 7 bases for J; bases not matched to a gene: 5. CDR3 nucleotides: TGTGCCAGCAGTAAACGGGACAGGGGCAATTCACCCCTCCACTTT. Translated, it gives CASSKRDRGNSPLHF.

This sequence joins TRBV19 and TRBJ2-3, with a weak D call TRBD2 (5 bases). V was trimmed by 7 bases and J by 9 bases, leaving 20 bases between them. The CDR3 totals 14 residues. CDR1 is LNHDA and CDR2 is SQIVND in the germline V gene (reference sequence). This CDR3 is CASNERFPMGTQYF. The CDR3 DNA reads TGTGCCAGTAACGAGCGGTTTCCCATGGGGACGCAGTATTTT.

This sequence joins TRBV6-1 and TRBJ1-3; D is possibly TRBD1 (6 bases). Per the germline V gene, CDR1 is MNHNS and CDR2 is SASEGT. The ends were cut back, 6 bases at V and 3 bases at J, with 15 bases in the middle. CDR3 length equals 15 residues. CDR3 amino acids: CASRPVDRIGNTIYF. CDR3 bases: TGTGCCAGCAGGCCCGTAGACAGGATTGGAAACACCATATATTTT.

The chain combines TRBV11-2 with TRBJ1-5; 8 bases line up with TRBD1. This CDR3 is built from 15 residues. The germline CDR1 and CDR2 sequences are SGHAT and FQNNGV. The ends lost 4 bases at V and 3 bases at J; junction bases unmatched: 5. In DNA, the CDR3 is TGTGCCAGCAGCTCCGACAGGGGACACAATCAGCCCCAGCATTTT. It yields the protein CASSSDRGHNQPQHF.

CDR3 sequence: CASKGDNYEQYF. For the CDR3, the DNA is TGTGCCAGCAAAGGGGATAACTACGAGCAGTACTTC. This chain links TRBV2 with TRBJ2-7, with a possible D match to TRBD1 (5 bases). V was pared by 7 bases and J by 3 bases, with 10 bases between. The length of the CDR3 is 12 residues. The V gene's germline CDR1 is SNHLY and CDR2 FYNNEI.

The V and J genes are TRBV7-8 and TRBJ1-4; D is perhaps TRBD1 (5 bases). Germline V gene lookup returns CDR1 SGHVS and CDR2 FQNEAQ. This CDR3 is 14 amino acids long. Trimming took 5 bases from V and 10 from J, leaving 17 bases between them. CDR3 sequence: CASSTGTADSKLFF. The DNA for the CDR3 is TGTGCCAGCAGCACTGGGACGGCGGACTCAAAACTGTTTTTT.

Only a few counts were recorded for this clone. The V gene is TRBV25-1, the J gene TRBJ2-3; TRBD2 agrees at 12 bases. After removal of 3 bases from V and 4 bases from J, the junction contained 8 bases not matched to a gene. The germline gives CDR1 MGHDK, CDR2 SYGVNS. This CDR3 region has 17 residues. CDR3 sequence: CASSDQTSGSQADTQYF. The CDR3 bases are TGTGCCAGCAGTGACCAGACTAGCGGGAGCCAAGCAGATACGCAGTATTTT.

This clone was seen just once. The rearrangement links TRBV4-1 to TRBJ2-3; TRBD2 might be the D (7 bases). Germline values: CDR1 MGHRA, CDR2 YSYEKL. V dropped 1 base and J dropped 2 bases, with 16 bases sitting between them. This CDR3 spans 17 amino acids. The CDR3 protein is CASSQALRGRSTDTQYF. DNA for the CDR3: TGCGCCAGCAGCCAAGCCCTGCGGGGGCGTTCCACAGATACGCAGTATTTT.

There are a few counts of this clone. The chain combines TRBV4-1 with TRBJ1-3; D is uncertain. Trimming removed 2 bases at V and 4 bases at J, with 18 bases between. The CDR3 covers 17 residues. CDR1 is MGHRA, CDR2 YSYEKL, per germline. This CDR3 is CASSQFTAVPGGNTIYF. The CDR3 region has the DNA TGCGCCAGCAGCCAATTTACCGCCGTACCAGGAGGAAACACCATATATTTT.

The rearrangement links TRBV7-8 to TRBJ1-3, with D uncertain. With 5 bases removed from V and 2 bases from J, the gap between germline ends came to 13 bases. This CDR3 comprises 15 residues. Germline V gene sequence: CDR1 SGHVS, CDR2 FQNEAQ. CDR3 DNA sequence: TGTGCCAGCAGCCGGCGAGGGTATACTGGAAACACCATATATTTT. As protein: CASSRRGYTGNTIYF.

This chain connects TRBV6-6 to TRBJ1-2; TRBD1 might be the D (6 bases). V gave up 0 bases and J gave up 7 bases, with 15 bases separating them. Germline assignment: CDR1 MNHNY and CDR2 SVGAGI (reference sequence). This CDR3 is 15 amino acids long. The CDR3: CASSYSTGKSGGYTF. The CDR3 DNA sequence: TGTGCCAGCAGTTACTCCACAGGGAAATCTGGTGGCTACACCTTC.

This clone appeared a single time. V usage is TRBV11-2 and J usage is TRBJ2-3; D possibly corresponds to TRBD1 (7 bases). V was clipped by 2 bases and J by 0 bases, with 15 bases between them. This CDR3 has 17 residues. Germline V CDR1 and CDR2: SGHAT, FQNNGV. The DNA for the CDR3 is TGTGCCAGCAGCTTAAAACGCGGGACAGCGAGCACAGATACGCAGTATTTT. Protein product: CASSLKRGTASTDTQYF.

The chain employs TRBV29-1 and TRBJ1-5; no clear D gene. Germline V gene data show CDR1 as SQVTM and CDR2 as ANQGSEA. Trimming stripped 7 bases from V and 1 base from J, with 8 bases between. CDR3 length equals 12 residues. DNA of the CDR3: TGCAGCGCAGGCGGGAGCAATCAGCCCCAGCATTTT. Its protein product is CSAGGSNQPQHF.

The CDR3 DNA is TGTGCCAGCAGCCCAGAAAGGACAGCGGAACCATCTTCCTACGAGCAGTACTTC. Residues: CASSPERTAEPSSYEQYF. The V and J genes are TRBV7-2 and TRBJ2-7; tentatively, D is TRBD1 (6 bases). CDR3 size: 18 residues. Germline-derived CDR1 and CDR2 are SGHTA and FQGNSA. Trimming left V 5 bases short and J 1 base short, with 24 bases between.